The 32 T cell receptor beta chains in this list originate from one sample, sequenced in a study of T cell responses to AZD1222 COVID-19 vaccine. Clones were sequenced by immunoSEQ multiplex PCR, and TCRdb holds only the in-frame ones, with some missing. The sample shows 70,000 to 95,000 clones, 90% to 95% of them seen only once. The sample was peripheral blood, taken 28 days after the second AZD1222 dose. The receptors come from an adult who received the AZD1222 COVID-19 vaccine.

Turning to this clone: The junction does not match germline at one end; this may be a read error. The gene calls are TRBV7-2 and TRBJ2-5; 8 bases agree with TRBD2. The CDR3 spans 14 residues. Per germline, CDR1 SGHTA and CDR2 FQGNSA. The CDR3 region is CASSLAGLEETQYF. For the CDR3, the DNA is TGTGCCAGCAGCCTAGCGGGCCTAGAAGAGACCCAGTACTTC.

The chain carries TRBV18 and TRBJ1-5, with D perhaps TRBD1 (6 bases). V dropped 1 base and J dropped 2 bases, with 18 bases sitting between them. The CDR3 totals 18 residues. CDR1 and CDR2 (germline): KGHSH, LQKENI. This CDR3 is CASSPQGVSSGGNQPQHF. The CDR3 DNA sequence: TGTGCCAGCTCACCACAGGGGGTCAGTTCGGGCGGCAATCAGCCCCAGCATTTT.

V is TRBV18 and J is TRBJ1-1; D is possibly TRBD1 (5 bases). CDR3 size: 14 residues. V lost 11 bases, J lost 1 base, and 17 bases lay in between. The germline CDR1 and CDR2 sequences are KGHSH and LQKENI. The DNA of the CDR3 is TGTGCCTCAGGCCGGGACCAAAAGAACACTGAAGCTTTCTTT. Translation gives CASGRDQKNTEAFF.

The rearrangement links TRBV19 to TRBJ1-5; D remains unclear. V lost 5 bases to trimming and J lost 5 bases, with 10 bases between them. Germline CDR1 is LNHDA and CDR2 is SQIVND (reference sequence). The CDR3 covers 13 residues. Here the CDR3 reads CASSGFQDQPQHF. In nucleotides, the CDR3 is TGTGCCAGTAGTGGATTTCAGGATCAGCCCCAGCATTTT.

This clone has only one observation. This chain connects TRBV27 to TRBJ2-2; D not certain. The CDR3 extends over 12 amino acids. In germline, CDR1 is MNHEY, CDR2 SMNVEV (reference sequence). V lost 5 bases, J lost 1 base, and 2 bases lay in between. CDR3 DNA: TGTGCCAGCAGTCAGAACACCGGGGAGCTGTTTTTT. This codes for CASSQNTGELFF.

The chain carries TRBV2 and TRBJ2-1; 8 bases agree with TRBD2. The CDR3 sequence is 15 residues long. The V segment lost 6 bases and the J segment 3 bases; nucleotides outside the gene matches: 7. Germline-derived CDR1 and CDR2 are SNHLY and FYNNEI. CDR3 DNA sequence: TGTGCCAGCAGAGGTGATCGGGGGGGCTACAATGAGCAGTTCTTC. It specifies CASRGDRGGYNEQFF.

The rearrangement uses TRBV29-1 and TRBJ1-1; TRBD1 aligns across 11 bases. V shed 6 bases, J shed 5 bases, and the junction held 5 bases outside the gene matches. The CDR3 spans 13 residues. Germline CDR1 is SQVTM and CDR2 is ANQGSEA. The DNA for the CDR3 is TGCAGCGTCCGGACAGGGGGCAGGACTGAAGCTTTCTTT. It specifies CSVRTGGRTEAFF.

This chain connects TRBV24-1 to TRBJ2-1; unclear D gene. In germline, CDR1 is KGHDR, CDR2 SFDVKD. V lost 5 bases and J lost 0, with 10 bases in between. CDR3 length: 15 residues. CDR3 sequence reads: CATSVAQISYNEQFF. The CDR3 nucleotides read TGTGCCACCAGTGTGGCTCAGATCTCCTACAATGAGCAGTTCTTC.

For the CDR3, the DNA is TGTGCCAGCAGCCGAACTAGCGGGGTGGCAGATACGCAGTATTTT. Its translation: CASSRTSGVADTQYF. J is TRBJ2-3 and V is TRBV9, with 10 bases fitting TRBD2. The junction had 6 bases not matched to a gene; V was cut back by 4 bases and J by 4 bases. The CDR3 has 15 residues. The germline V gene has CDR1 SGDLS and CDR2 YYNGEE.

J is TRBJ2-2 and V is TRBV5-4; TRBD1 is a possible D gene (6 bases). Germline CDR1 SGHNT, CDR2 YYREEE (reference sequence). The CDR3 is made up of 18 amino acids. V shed 0 bases and J shed 0 bases, with 15 bases lying between them. The CDR3 here is CASSLGFNREPNTGELFF. The CDR3 DNA reads as TGTGCCAGCAGCTTGGGCTTTAACAGGGAACCGAACACCGGGGAGCTGTTTTTT. Drawing the rest from reference TRBV5-4 and TRBJ2-2, the complete variable domain is ETGVTQSPTHLIKTRGQQVTLRCSSQSGHNTVSWYQQALGQGPQFIFQYYREEENGRGNFPPRFSGLQFPNYSSELNVNALELDDSALYLCASSLGFNREPNTGELFFGEGSRLTVL.

V gene TRBV6-6 combines with J gene TRBJ1-3; the D gene is possibly TRBD1 (5 bases). This CDR3 region has 13 residues. Germline assignment: CDR1 MNHNY and CDR2 SVGAGI (reference sequence). V was cut by 8 bases and J by 4 bases, with 12 bases left in between. This chain's CDR3 is CASRLGLGNTIYF. In DNA form, the CDR3 reads TGTGCCAGCCGTCTGGGGCTAGGAAACACCATATATTTT.

The V gene is TRBV5-1, the J gene TRBJ1-4; maybe TRBD1 (5 bases). Germline loops: CDR1 SGHRS, CDR2 YFSETQ. Between the trimmed V and J ends, which lost 4 bases and 5 bases, there was a span of 15 bases. The CDR3 runs to 15 residues. DNA of the CDR3: TGCGCCAGCAGCCGTTCGCAGGGACTAAATGAAAAACTGTTTTTT. Its translation is CASSRSQGLNEKLFF.

This sequence joins TRBV5-1 and TRBJ2-1; TRBD2 aligns across 10 bases. J was trimmed by 4 bases and V by 5 bases; bases with no gene match: 3. The CDR3 loop spans 14 amino acids. The germline gives CDR1 SGHRS, CDR2 YFSETQ. The CDR3 coding sequence is TGCGCCAGCAGACGGACTAGCGGATACAATGAGCAGTTCTTC. It encodes CASRRTSGYNEQFF.

The V gene is TRBV7-8, the J gene TRBJ2-7; 8 bases agree with TRBD2. This CDR3 has 15 amino acids. Germline CDR1 reads SGHVS; CDR2 reads FQNEAQ. The V and J ends lost 7 bases and 0 bases, in that order; junction bases with no gene match: 8. The CDR3 reads CASIGGGLSSYEQYF. The DNA of the CDR3 is TGTGCCAGCATCGGGGGGGGGCTGAGCTCCTACGAGCAGTACTTC. The whole variable domain, filled in from reference TRBV7-8 and TRBJ2-7, reads GAGVSQSPRYKVAKRGQDVALRCDPISGHVSLFWYQQALGQGPEFLTYFQNEAQLDKSGLPSDRFFAERPEGSVSTLKIQRTQQEDSAVYLCASIGGGLSSYEQYFGPGTRLTVT.

This clone was observed a single time. J is TRBJ2-7 and V is TRBV18; 10 positions match TRBD1. The CDR3 has 15 residues. The trim removed 4 bases at V and 7 bases at J, leaving 10 bases unmatched. The V gene's germline CDR1 is KGHSH and CDR2 LQKENI. CDR3 nucleotides: TGTGCCAGCTCACTACGACAGGGGGCACTGGATGAGCAGTACTTC. Protein: CASSLRQGALDEQYF.

The rearrangement joins TRBV19 to TRBJ1-5; D call uncertain. Germline V lookup: CDR1 LNHDA, CDR2 SQIVND (reference sequence). CDR3 length equals 16 residues. The V gene lost 1 base and the J gene lost 2 bases, with 12 bases spanning the gap. CDR3 loop: CASSIGRYQGNQPQHF. For the CDR3, the DNA is TGTGCCAGTAGTATAGGAAGGTATCAGGGCAATCAGCCCCAGCATTTT. The full variable domain, in which reference TRBV19 and TRBJ1-5 provide the parts outside the CDR3, is DGGITQSPKYLFRKEGQNVTLSCEQNLNHDAMYWYRQDPGQGLRLIYYSQIVNDFQKGDIAEGYSVSREKKESFPLTVTSAQKNPTAFYLCASSIGRYQGNQPQHFGDGTRLSIL.

The chain couples TRBV14 to TRBJ1-1; 9 nucleotides align to TRBD1. V lost 5 bases and J lost 3; bases outside the gene matches: 4. CDR1 SGHDN and CDR2 FVKESK come from the germline V gene. The CDR3 sequence is 14 residues long. The CDR3 protein is CASSVTGGYTEAFF. CDR3 in DNA: TGTGCCAGCAGCGTTACAGGGGGCTACACTGAAGCTTTCTTT.

This clone was found once. The rearrangement joins TRBV7-3 to TRBJ1-1, with D tentatively TRBD1 (5 bases). The length of the CDR3 is 16 residues. In germline, CDR1 is SGHTA, CDR2 FQGTGA. The ends were cut back, 2 bases at V and 0 bases at J, with 13 bases in the middle. The CDR3 coding sequence is TGTGCCAGCAGCTTATGGGGACCTGGGGTGAACACTGAAGCTTTCTTT. Residues: CASSLWGPGVNTEAFF.

The chain employs TRBV15 and TRBJ2-1; 11 positions agree with TRBD1. The CDR3 extends over 14 amino acids. Germline-derived CDR1 and CDR2 are LNHNV and YYDKDF (reference sequence). V trimming: 10 bases; J trimming: 0 bases; junction bases outside the gene matches: 2. The CDR3 DNA sequence: TGTGCCAGCGGACAGGGGGCCTCCTACAATGAGCAGTTCTTC. It is translated as CASGQGASYNEQFF.

The J gene is TRBJ1-4, the V gene TRBV9; D remains ambiguous. With 0 bases removed from V and 2 bases from J, the gap between germline ends came to 8 bases. The CDR3 contains 15 residues. The germline V gene encodes CDR1 SGDLS and CDR2 YYNGEE. The chain's CDR3 is CASSVGGSTNEKLFF. The CDR3 nucleotides are TGTGCCAGCAGCGTAGGAGGTTCGACTAATGAAAAACTGTTTTTT.

The J gene is TRBJ2-1, the V gene TRBV3-1 (or the pseudogene TRBV3-2); D unresolved. Germline CDR1 and CDR2: LGHDT and YNNKEL (reference sequence). Trimming took off 1 base at V and 4 bases at J, with 5 bases between the two ends. The CDR3 totals 13 residues. In DNA, the CDR3 is TGTGCCAGCAGCCAAGGCCATTACAATGAGCAGTTCTTC. This codes for CASSQGHYNEQFF.

Remarks on this clone: An end of the junction differs from the germline gene, which may be a read error. The chain joins TRBV9 to TRBJ2-1, with D unresolved. There are 13 residues in the CDR3. Germline lookup yields CDR1 SGDLS and CDR2 YYNGEE. The CDR3 sequence is CASSVAGPNAQFF. The CDR3 bases are TGTGCCAGCAGCGTAGCTGGCCCCAATGCGCAGTTCTTC.

The V and J genes are TRBV10-1 and TRBJ2-7, with 7 nucleotides matching TRBD1. This CDR3 has 14 residues. Germline trimming cut 9 bases from V and 2 bases from J; bases unmatched to any gene: 10. CDR1 WNHNN and CDR2 SYGVQD come from the germline V gene (reference sequence). The CDR3: CARLIQGDTYEQYF. The CDR3 coding sequence is TGCGCCAGGTTAATCCAGGGGGATACCTACGAGCAGTACTTC.

The chain joins TRBV19 to TRBJ1-1; weak D call: TRBD1 (5 bases). This CDR3 has 14 residues. V was shortened by 9 bases and J by 3 bases, with 17 bases between the two germline ends. Germline CDR1 reads LNHDA; CDR2 reads SQIVND (reference sequence). The CDR3: CASRAGNSDTEAFF. In nucleotides, the CDR3 is TGTGCCAGCAGGGCAGGGAATTCGGACACTGAAGCTTTCTTT.

This chain joins TRBV20-1 and TRBJ2-3; 11 positions match TRBD2. The J segment lost 4 bases and the V segment lost 3 bases, leaving 6 bases of the junction unmatched. This CDR3 is built from 15 residues. Germline V gene data show CDR1 as DFQATT and CDR2 as SNEGSKA (reference sequence). DNA for the CDR3: TGCAGTGCTAGTGGTACTAGCGGGAGTTCAGATACGCAGTATTTT. Translation: CSASGTSGSSDTQYF.

The V and J genes are TRBV30 and TRBJ2-3, with D possibly TRBD2 on 6 matching bases. The CDR3 spans 14 residues. Germline V gene lookup returns CDR1 GTSNPN and CDR2 SVGIG (reference sequence). The ends were cut back, 3 bases at V and 0 bases at J, with 10 bases in the middle. The CDR3 reads CAWRRGTSTDTQYF. CDR3 sequence (DNA): TGTGCCTGGAGGCGAGGGACTAGCACAGATACGCAGTATTTT.

The V call is TRBV5-8, the J call TRBJ1-6; no reliable D call. The CDR3 has 16 amino acids. V lost 2 bases, J lost 0 bases, and 9 bases lay in between. Germline CDR1 SGHTS, CDR2 YDEGEE. CDR3 DNA: TGTGCCAGCAGCTTCTCTTCTTTCTCCTATAATTCACCCCTCCACTTT. Amino acid sequence: CASSFSSFSYNSPLHF. The complete variable domain, with remaining parts taken from reference TRBV5-8 and TRBJ1-6, reads EAGVTQSPTHLIKTRGQQATLRCSPISGHTSVYWYQQALGLGLQFLLWYDEGEERNRGNFPPRFSGRQFPNYSSELNVNALELEDSALYLCASSFSSFSYNSPLHFGNGTRLTVT.

A few counts support this clone. The chain has TRBV2 and TRBJ1-5; D uncertain. The germline V and J ends were trimmed by 4 bases and 0 bases, with 7 bases remaining between them. The CDR3 extends over 14 amino acids. The germline gives CDR1 SNHLY, CDR2 FYNNEI. The CDR3: CASSAQVSNQPQHF. The CDR3 DNA is TGTGCCAGCAGTGCCCAGGTTAGCAATCAGCCCCAGCATTTT. Looking up the rest from reference TRBV2 and TRBJ1-5 gives the full variable domain: EPEVTQTPSHQVTQMGQEVILRCVPISNHLYFYWYRQILGQKVEFLVSFYNNEISEKSEIFDDQFSVERPDGSNFTLKIRSTKLEDSAMYFCASSAQVSNQPQHFGDGTRLSIL.

The V gene is TRBV4-2, the J gene TRBJ2-3, with D unclear. The CDR3 has 16 residues. Trimming shortened V by 4 bases and J by 0 bases, and 14 bases separated the two germline ends. CDR1 LGHNA and CDR2 YNFKEQ come from the germline V gene. CDR3 sequence: CASSPLGRSSTDTQYF. The CDR3 DNA follows: TGTGCCAGCAGCCCATTGGGCAGGTCGAGCACAGATACGCAGTATTTT.

This sequence joins TRBV18 and TRBJ1-5; maybe TRBD1 (5 bases). The CDR3 extends over 16 amino acids. The V gene's germline CDR1 is KGHSH and CDR2 LQKENI. Trimming took 2 bases from V and 4 from J, leaving 15 bases between them. This CDR3 reads CASSPFSDQGNQPQHF. The CDR3 nucleotides read TGTGCCAGCTCACCATTTTCCGATCAGGGTAATCAGCCCCAGCATTTT.

V usage is TRBV4-1 and J usage is TRBJ2-3; D perhaps matches TRBD2 (6 bases). The CDR3 spans 16 residues. V lost 4 bases, J lost 2 bases, and 16 bases lay in between. Looked up from germline, CDR1 is MGHRA and CDR2 is YSYEKL. The CDR3 sequence: CASSPTSLPYTDTQYF. The CDR3 DNA follows: TGCGCCAGCAGCCCAACTAGCCTCCCATACACAGATACGCAGTATTTT.

The rearrangement links TRBV13 to TRBJ1-1; D ambiguous. The CDR3 is 12 residues long. V was clipped by 5 bases and J by 5 bases, with 9 bases between them. Germline V gives CDR1 PRHDT, CDR2 FYEKMQ (reference sequence). The CDR3 DNA is TGTGCCAGCAGCATCGATTTAACTGAAGCTTTCTTT. This sequence encodes CASSIDLTEAFF.